The rows below give T cell receptor beta chains drawn from one sample of a study of shared clonotypes between healthy human individuals. The protocol was immunoSEQ multiplex PCR, while the TCRdb copy is restricted to in-frame clones and leaves out a portion. The repertoire holds some 1 million clones, with roughly 75% as singletons. Sequencing was carried out using memory CD4+ T cells sorted from blood. The receptors were gathered from a young man in good health. The CDR3 runs from the conserved cysteine through the conserved F or W. D genes are given only for firm matches. Some rows have no size entry. The others give once, few or many, or a class for an expanded clone.

TRBJ2-7,TRBD2,TRBV7-2,-,TGTGCCAGCAGCTTAGATTTTGGGGTAGCGGGCGAGCAGTACTTC,CASSLDFGVAGEQYF
TRBJ1-5,-,TRBV28,-,TGTGCCAGCAGCGACAGCTATCAGCCCCAGCATTTT,CASSDSYQPQHF
TRBJ1-5,TRBD1,TRBV10-3,-,TGTGCCATCACAGGGGGTCAAGGTCAGCCCCAGCATTTT,CAITGGQGQPQHF
TRBJ1-6,-,TRBV18,-,TGTGCCAGCTCACCACCGGTTGGAGGTAGCTCCTATAATTCACCCCTCCACTTT,CASSPPVGGSSYNSPLHF
TRBJ2-1,TRBD1,TRBV10-3,-,TGTGCCATCAGTGACCAACGGACAGGGGAAAATGAGCAGTTCTTC,CAISDQRTGENEQFF
TRBJ2-6,-,TRBV7-2,-,TGTGCCAGCAGCTCGCAGCAGAGCTCTGGGGCCAACGTCCTGACTTTC,CASSSQQSSGANVLTF
TRBJ2-4,-,TRBV19,-,TGTGCCTCTAAGGGGCAGGACTTGCTAGCCAAAAACATTCAGTACTTC,CASKGQDLLAKNIQYF
TRBJ2-1,-,TRBV4-1,-,TGCGCCAGCAGCCAAGATCTTGCCCCTTACAATGAGCAGTTCTTC,CASSQDLAPYNEQFF
TRBJ2-2,-,TRBV19,-,TGTGCCAGTATCCCCTCGGGGGCCCACACCGGGGAGCTGTTTTTT,CASIPSGAHTGELFF
TRBJ1-5,-,TRBV18,-,TGTGCCAGCTCACCATCTCTACAGGCGGGACAGCCCCAGCATTTT,CASSPSLQAGQPQHF
TRBJ2-5,-,TRBV11-2,-,TGTGCCAGCAGCTTAGGACAGAACGTTCAAGAGACCCAGTACTTC,CASSLGQNVQETQYF
TRBJ1-2,TRBD1,TRBV10-3,-,TGTGCCATCAGCCCCCGGACAGGGGATAACTATGGCTACACCTTC,CAISPRTGDNYGYTF
TRBJ2-5,TRBD2,TRBV11-2,-,TGTGCCAGCAGCAACGACTTAGCGGGGGTTGGAGAGACCCAGTACTTC,CASSNDLAGVGETQYF
TRBJ2-1,-,TRBV21-1,-,TGTGCCAGCAGCAAAAACATCGGCGGATACTCCTACAATGAGCAGTTCTTC,CASSKNIGGYSYNEQFF
TRBJ2-5,-,TRBV6-6,-,TGTGCCAGCAGTCAGACTAGAATGGAGACCCAGTACTTC,CASSQTRMETQYF
TRBJ1-2,-,TRBV9,-,TGTGCCAGCAGCGTGGACGGCTCTACTAACTATGGCTACACCTTC,CASSVDGSTNYGYTF
TRBJ2-5,-,TRBV9,-,TGTGCCAGCAGCGCGGGCAGGGGTTTCGGAGAGACCCAGTACTTC,CASSAGRGFGETQYF
TRBJ1-1,-,TRBV19,few,TGTGCCAGTAGTGCCCAAATGGGTACGGAAGCTTTCTTT,CASSAQMGTEAFF
TRBJ2-1,-,TRBV6-5,-,TGTGCCAGCAGTTTGACTCTGTACAATGAGCAGTTCTTC,CASSLTLYNEQFF
TRBJ2-5,-,TRBV30,-,TGTGCCTGGAGTGTAGTCGCAACCCAGTACTTC,CAWSVVATQYF
TRBJ2-2,-,TRBV10-3,-,TGTGCCATCAGGGGGGACAATAGGAACACCGGGGAGCTGTTTTTT,CAIRGDNRNTGELFF
TRBJ2-1,TRBD1,TRBV7-2,-,TGTGCCAGCAGCTCGATCGACAGGGGGCTTTACAATGAGCAGTTCTTC,CASSSIDRGLYNEQFF
TRBJ1-2,TRBD1,TRBV27,-,TGTGCCAGCAGTGCGACAGGGGGCTACTATGGCTACACCTTC,CASSATGGYYGYTF
TRBJ1-6,-,TRBV5-1,-,TGCGCCAGCAGCTTGGAGGGTACCAATAATTCACCCCTCCACTTT,CASSLEGTNNSPLHF
TRBJ2-3,TRBD2,TRBV19,-,TGTGCCAGTAGCCCGGGACTAGCGGGAACCACAGATACGCAGTATTTT,CASSPGLAGTTDTQYF
TRBJ1-6,-,TRBV5-6,-,TGTGCCAGCAGTTCTACAGGGAGGAATTCACCCCTCCACTTT,CASSSTGRNSPLHF
TRBJ1-2,TRBD1,TRBV6-5,-,TGTGCCAGCAGTTATTCGGGGACAGGGGGTACGGGCTACACCTTC,CASSYSGTGGTGYTF
TRBJ1-5,-,TRBV7-9,-,TGTGCCAGCAGCCGCTCCACAAGTAATCAGCCCCAGCATTTT,CASSRSTSNQPQHF
TRBJ1-1,-,TRBV7-9,-,TGTGCCAGCAGCCAGGACTTGAACACTGAAGCTTTCTTT,CASSQDLNTEAFF
TRBJ2-1,TRBD2,TRBV11-3,-,TGTGCCAGCAGCCTTAGCGGGGGGGGATACAATGAGCAGTTCTTC,CASSLSGGGYNEQFF
TRBJ1-6,-,TRBV2,-,TGTGCCAGCAGTGAGGGGTCCGGATCACCCCTCCACTTT,CASSEGSGSPLHF
TRBJ1-1,-,TRBV19,few,TGTGCCACCCTTTCCCGGGGGCGGAGGACTGAAGCTTTCTTT,CATLSRGRRTEAFF
TRBJ1-1,-,TRBV10-3,-,TGTGCCATCAGTGAGTCAACAGGGAGCACTGAAGCTTTCTTT,CAISESTGSTEAFF
TRBJ2-6,-,TRBV5-1,once,TGCGCCAGCAGCCCAGGACCCTCTGGGGCCAACGTCCTGACTTTC,CASSPGPSGANVLTF
TRBJ2-4,-,TRBV28,once,TGTGCCAGCAGCTCTTCGACAGTTCTGGGAAACATTCAGTACTTC,CASSSSTVLGNIQYF
TRBJ2-1,-,TRBV2,-,TGTGCCAGCAGTGGTTTAGGGTACAATGAGCAGTTCTTC,CASSGLGYNEQFF
TRBJ1-4,-,TRBV2,once,TGTGCCAGCAGTACTGATAATGAAAAACTGTTTTTT,CASSTDNEKLFF
TRBJ1-1,-,TRBV18,-,TGTGCCAGCTCATTTTCGGGGGCTGAGAACACTGAAGCTTTCTTT,CASSFSGAENTEAFF
TRBJ2-3,-,TRBV6-1,-,TGTGCCAGCAGTGAATCCCTTAATACGCAGTATTTT,CASSESLNTQYF
TRBJ2-3,-,TRBV25-1,-,TGTGCCAGCAGTGAGACTAGGAACACGGATACGCAGTATTTT,CASSETRNTDTQYF
TRBJ2-5,-,TRBV7-9,-,TGTGCCAGCAGCTTAGCGGGGAGGGAGACCCAGTACTTC,CASSLAGRETQYF
TRBJ1-1,TRBD1,TRBV29-1,-,TGCAGCGTTGCAGGACAGGGCGCTGAAGCTTTCTTT,CSVAGQGAEAFF
TRBJ2-7,TRBD1,TRBV7-2,-,TGTGCCAGCAGCTCAAAATCCGGGACAGGGGGGCCCTGGGGATACGAGCAGTACTTC,CASSSKSGTGGPWGYEQYF
TRBJ2-4,-,TRBV10-1,-,TGCGCCAGCAGTGAGTCAGGGGGAAACATTCAGTACTTC,CASSESGGNIQYF
TRBJ1-1,-,TRBV10-3,few,TGTGCCATCAGTGAGTCGGGGGCTGAAGCTTTCTTT,CAISESGAEAFF
TRBJ1-6,-,TRBV30,-,TGTGCCTGGACTGCCGGGACCTTTAATTCACCCCTCCACTTT,CAWTAGTFNSPLHF
TRBJ1-5,-,TRBV7-2,-,TGTGCCAGCAGCTTTAGGGGTCAGCCCCAGCATTTT,CASSFRGQPQHF
TRBJ2-3,-,TRBV2,-,TGTGCCAGCAGCTTCCTCCCTGGGAACACAGATACGCAGTATTTT,CASSFLPGNTDTQYF
TRBJ2-1,-,TRBV10-1,-,TGCGCCAGCAGTGCTGCCACGACTAACAATGAGCAGTTCTTC,CASSAATTNNEQFF
TRBJ2-5,-,TRBV9,once,TGTGCCAGCAGTTCTGGACAGTTACAAGAGACCCAGTACTTC,CASSSGQLQETQYF
TRBJ2-1,-,TRBV7-6,-,TGTGCCAGCAGCTTAGCACCAGGGAGCTCCTACAATGAGCAGTTCTTC,CASSLAPGSSYNEQFF
TRBJ2-1,TRBD2,TRBV7-9,-,TGTGCCAGCAGCTTGGGAGCGGGGGACTACAATGAGCAGTTCTTC,CASSLGAGDYNEQFF
TRBJ1-1,TRBD1,TRBV10-1,-,TGCGCCAGCAGCAAGGGACAGGGTTCCACTGAAGCTTTCTTT,CASSKGQGSTEAFF
TRBJ1-3,-,TRBV10-3,-,TGTGCCATCAGGCCCTCTCTTTCCGGACGTATGAGCTCTGGAAACACCATATATTTT,CAIRPSLSGRMSSGNTIYF